A selection of T cell receptor beta chains follows, all from one sample in a study of T-cell reconstitution after alpha-beta-depleted transplantation in children. TCRdb independently ran MiXCR on the PCR reads; one entry per CDR3 protein. The sample contains around 250,000 distinct CDR3 sequences, about a tenth of which appear only once. The source was PBMCs from the stem cell graft donor, collected from the stem cell graft. These receptors originate from a human donor who donated a stem cell graft to a child with SCID. CDR3s include the opening cysteine and the closing phenylalanine or tryptophan. The order of the fields is D gene, J gene, V gene, clone size, CDR3 protein, CDR3 DNA. The D gene is left open where the match is weak. Rows may omit the clone size; those that give it use once, few, many or a size class.

d_call: TRBD2; j_call: TRBJ2-2; v_call: TRBV11-2; clone_size: -; cdr3_aa: CASSLTSGGTGELFF; cdr3_nt: TGTGCCAGCAGCTTAACTAGCGGAGGCACCGGGGAGCTGTTTTTT
d_call: -; j_call: TRBJ1-5; v_call: TRBV2; clone_size: many; cdr3_aa: CASSGNSYQPQHF; cdr3_nt: TGTGCCAGCAGTGGAAACAGTTATCAGCCCCAGCATTTT
d_call: -; j_call: TRBJ2-3; v_call: TRBV9; clone_size: -; cdr3_aa: CASSLLQGGLTDTQYF; cdr3_nt: TGTGCCAGCAGCCTGCTCCAGGGGGGGCTCACAGATACGCAGTATTTT
d_call: -; j_call: TRBJ1-1; v_call: TRBV20-1; clone_size: few; cdr3_aa: CSASSGGNTEAFF; cdr3_nt: TGCAGTGCTAGTAGCGGGGGGAACACTGAAGCTTTCTTT
d_call: -; j_call: TRBJ2-1; v_call: TRBV7-7; clone_size: many; cdr3_aa: CASSQNVAGEQFF; cdr3_nt: TGTGCCAGCAGCCAGAACGTGGCAGGTGAGCAGTTCTTC
d_call: TRBD2; j_call: TRBJ2-3; v_call: TRBV6-1; clone_size: -; cdr3_aa: CASRPGGGSTDTQYF; cdr3_nt: TGTGCCAGCAGGCCGGGGGGGGGTAGCACAGATACGCAGTATTTT
d_call: TRBD1; j_call: TRBJ2-7; v_call: TRBV20-1; clone_size: few; cdr3_aa: CSARDRQGLHEQYF; cdr3_nt: TGCAGTGCTAGAGATAGACAGGGGCTCCACGAGCAGTACTTC
d_call: -; j_call: TRBJ1-2; v_call: TRBV5-1; clone_size: -; cdr3_aa: CASSPPGLYGYTF; cdr3_nt: TGCGCCAGCAGCCCGCCAGGGCTATATGGCTACACCTTC
d_call: -; j_call: TRBJ1-2; v_call: TRBV19; clone_size: -; cdr3_aa: CASSIGWQANYGYTF; cdr3_nt: TGTGCCAGTAGTATTGGATGGCAGGCTAACTATGGCTACACCTTC
d_call: -; j_call: TRBJ2-3; v_call: TRBV20-1; clone_size: many; cdr3_aa: CSAARADAARTDTQYF; cdr3_nt: TGCAGTGCTGCGAGAGCGGACGCGGCCCGCACAGATACGCAGTATTTT
d_call: -; j_call: TRBJ2-7; v_call: TRBV20-1; clone_size: many; cdr3_aa: CSAMGEGTYEQYF; cdr3_nt: TGCAGTGCTATGGGGGAAGGGACCTACGAGCAGTACTTC
d_call: -; j_call: TRBJ2-1; v_call: TRBV5-1; clone_size: -; cdr3_aa: CASSFGGREQFF; cdr3_nt: TGCGCCAGCAGCTTTGGGGGGCGTGAGCAGTTCTTC
d_call: -; j_call: TRBJ2-2; v_call: TRBV2; clone_size: -; cdr3_aa: CASSEAGAGELFF; cdr3_nt: TGTGCCAGCAGTGAAGCAGGGGCCGGGGAGCTGTTTTTT
d_call: -; j_call: TRBJ2-1; v_call: TRBV7-2; clone_size: -; cdr3_aa: CASSLSRSEQFF; cdr3_nt: TGTGCCAGCAGCCTCTCTCGAAGTGAGCAGTTCTTC
d_call: -; j_call: TRBJ2-7; v_call: TRBV6-5; clone_size: many; cdr3_aa: CASSSRLASPLSYEQYF; cdr3_nt: TGTGCCAGCAGTTCCCGATTGGCGAGCCCCCTCTCCTACGAGCAGTACTTC
d_call: TRBD2; j_call: TRBJ2-3; v_call: TRBV6-1; clone_size: -; cdr3_aa: CASRRGSGGFRTDTQYF; cdr3_nt: TGTGCCAGCAGGAGGGGTAGCGGGGGGTTTCGCACAGATACGCAGTATTTT
d_call: -; j_call: TRBJ1-1; v_call: TRBV12-3/TRBV12-4; clone_size: -; cdr3_aa: CASSFSGRETEAFF; cdr3_nt: TGTGCCAGCAGTTTCTCAGGGAGGGAGACTGAAGCTTTCTTT
d_call: -; j_call: TRBJ2-7; v_call: TRBV7-6; clone_size: few; cdr3_aa: CASSLDGIAYEQYF; cdr3_nt: TGTGCCAGCAGCTTAGACGGTATAGCCTACGAGCAGTACTTC
d_call: -; j_call: TRBJ2-1; v_call: TRBV20-1; clone_size: many; cdr3_aa: CSASETGQSSYNEQFF; cdr3_nt: TGCAGTGCTAGTGAGACAGGCCAGAGCTCCTACAATGAGCAGTTCTTC
d_call: -; j_call: TRBJ2-3; v_call: TRBV5-1; clone_size: many; cdr3_aa: CASSLGGTTSTDTQYF; cdr3_nt: TGCGCCAGCAGCTTGGGTGGGACCACTAGCACAGATACGCAGTATTTT